This TCR beta chain was sequenced during a study of blood T cell repertoires in COVID-19. Libraries were prepared by immunoSEQ multiplex PCR; TCRdb keeps only in-frame clonotypes and omits some of them. The table includes roughly 31,000 clones, over 75% detected once. Unmatched junction bases numbered 15, after V lost 3 bases and J lost 4 bases. The CDR3 is made up of 18 amino acids. Germline CDR1 is MDHEN and CDR2 is SYDVKM. The receptor was isolated from a man between 60 and 70 years old with acute or convalescent COVID-19. This chain links TRBV28 with TRBJ1-2, with TRBD1 identical over 9 bases. The specimen sequenced was peripheral blood. The CDR3 DNA is TGTGCCAGCAGTTTTGGACACAGAACAGGGGGCGCTTCCTATGGCTACACCTTC. Amino acid sequence: CASSFGHRTGGASYGYTF.